This T cell receptor beta chain was identified in a study of response to subunit inactivated influenza vaccine. Study observations and caveats: The authors proposed limited new T cell recruitment per seasonal influenza vaccination.

The sample holds many counts of this clonotype. Its antigen is unknown. TCRdb processed the RT-PCR reads anew with MiXCR; each CDR3 protein has one entry. The sample lists some 550,000 distinct CDR3 sequences, under 30% occurring once. Germline values: CDR1 DFQATT, CDR2 SNEGSKA (reference sequence). After removal of 6 bases from V and 3 bases from J, the junction contained 12 bases not matched to a gene. The CDR3 loop spans 15 amino acids. This sample was shared with a second study, whose subject was T cells expressing NK-cell markers. That source reports: UMIs were included in TCR beta cDNA generated by 5'RACE template switching. Beta-chain profiling covered CD3+CD56+NKG2C+, CD3+CD56+NKG2C- and CD3+CD56-NKG2C+ sorted subsets. HCMV seropositivity characterized most of the eight sequenced donors, and seronegativity one. The CD3+CD56-NKG2C+ fraction of several donors was likewise dominated by these clonotypes.

The sample was CD4+ T cells sorted from PBMCs, taken roughly 12 days after vaccination. The chain is built from TRBV20-1 and TRBJ2-5; 8 bases map to TRBD1. The TCR comes from a man aged 50 or older who received an inactivated influenza vaccine. CDR3 nucleotides: TGCAGTGCAAAACGCAGGGGGCGGGTGGAAGAGACCCAGTACTTC. Its protein product is CSAKRRGRVEETQYF.